These T cell receptor beta chains were read from a single sample in a study of beta chain features in type 1 diabetes. The repertoire was sequenced with immunoSEQ multiplex PCR; TCRdb's copy has only in-frame clones and lacks some. In the table there are around 250,000 clones, 27% of which are singletons. The sequencing input was central memory CD4+ T cells from blood. Source of these receptors: a man in his thirties or forties in good health. CDR3s include the opening cysteine and the closing phenylalanine or tryptophan. A D gene is named only where the DNA matches it firmly. Rows may omit the clone size; those that give it use once, few, many or a size class.

V gene,clone size,J gene,D gene,CDR3 DNA,CDR3 protein
TRBV7-9,few,TRBJ2-5,NA,TGTGCCAGCAGCTTAGGCTCGACAGGAAATTATGAGACCCAGTACTTC,CASSLGSTGNYETQYF
TRBV7-2,NA,TRBJ2-1,TRBD2,TGTGCCAGCAGCTTAGCTCCTAGCGGGGGGTATGAGCAGTTCTTC,CASSLAPSGGYEQFF
TRBV2,few,TRBJ2-1,NA,TGTGCCAGCAGTGAAACCATGATCAATGAGCAGTTCTTC,CASSETMINEQFF
TRBV2,few,TRBJ1-1,NA,TGTGCCAGCAGCGAGCGGACCTCGGAAGCTTTCTTT,CASSERTSEAFF
TRBV29-1,few,TRBJ2-1,NA,TGCAGCGTTGAAGGGGGAGGCACCTACAATGAGCAGTTCTTC,CSVEGGGTYNEQFF
TRBV15,NA,TRBJ2-5,TRBD1,TGTGCCACCAGCGGGGACAGGGGAATTGAGACCCAGTACTTC,CATSGDRGIETQYF
TRBV30,NA,TRBJ2-2,TRBD1,TGTGCCTGGGGACAGGGATGGAACACCGGGGAGCTGTTTTTT,CAWGQGWNTGELFF
TRBV7-2,NA,TRBJ2-3,NA,TGTGCCAGCAGCTTATCAGGTAGCAACATAGGAGATACGCAGTATTTT,CASSLSGSNIGDTQYF
TRBV7-9,few,TRBJ2-1,TRBD2,TGTGCCAGCAGCCACGGGTGGCTAGCGGGCTACAATGAGCAGTTCTTC,CASSHGWLAGYNEQFF
TRBV6-5,NA,TRBJ2-7,TRBD1,TGTGCCAGCAGTCGCCAGACAGGGGCCTACGAGCAGTACTTC,CASSRQTGAYEQYF
TRBV9,few,TRBJ2-7,NA,TGTGCCAGCAGCGTAGACGCCGGACAAAACGGCTACGAGCAGTACTTC,CASSVDAGQNGYEQYF
TRBV7-2,few,TRBJ2-4,TRBD2,TGTGCCAGCAGCTCCGGGACTAGTAGGAACATTCAGTACTTC,CASSSGTSRNIQYF
TRBV30,few,TRBJ1-4,TRBD1,TGTGCCTGGAGTAGGACAGGCAAGAATGAAAAACTGTTTTTT,CAWSRTGKNEKLFF